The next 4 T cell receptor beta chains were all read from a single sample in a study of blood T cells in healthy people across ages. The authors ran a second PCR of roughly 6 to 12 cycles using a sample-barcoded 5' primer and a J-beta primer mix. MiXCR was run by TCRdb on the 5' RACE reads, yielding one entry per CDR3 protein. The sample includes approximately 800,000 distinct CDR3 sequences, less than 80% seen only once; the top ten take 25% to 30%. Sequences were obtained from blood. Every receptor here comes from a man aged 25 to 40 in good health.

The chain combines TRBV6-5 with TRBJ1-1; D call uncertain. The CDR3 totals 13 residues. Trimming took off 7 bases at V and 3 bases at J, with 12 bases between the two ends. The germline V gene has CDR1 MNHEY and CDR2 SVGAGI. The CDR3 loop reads CASTSSSYTEAFF. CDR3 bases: TGTGCCAGCACCTCCTCTTCGTACACTGAAGCTTTCTTT.

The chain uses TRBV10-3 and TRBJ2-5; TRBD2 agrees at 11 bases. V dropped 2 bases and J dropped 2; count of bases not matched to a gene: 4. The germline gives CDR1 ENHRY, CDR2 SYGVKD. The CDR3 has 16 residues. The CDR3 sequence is CAISERLAGGQETQYF. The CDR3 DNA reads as TGTGCCATCAGTGAGAGGCTAGCGGGGGGTCAAGAGACCCAGTACTTC.

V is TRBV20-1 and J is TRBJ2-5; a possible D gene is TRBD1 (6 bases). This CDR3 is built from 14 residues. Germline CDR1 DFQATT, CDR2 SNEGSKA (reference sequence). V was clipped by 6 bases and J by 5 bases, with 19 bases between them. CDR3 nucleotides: TGCAGTGCCCTAATCAGGGGCGCAAAGGAGACCCAGTACTTC. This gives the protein CSALIRGAKETQYF.

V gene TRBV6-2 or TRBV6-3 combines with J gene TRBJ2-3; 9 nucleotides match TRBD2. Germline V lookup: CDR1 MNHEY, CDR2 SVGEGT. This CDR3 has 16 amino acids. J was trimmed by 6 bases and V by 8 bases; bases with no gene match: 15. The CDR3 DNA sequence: TGTGCCAGCCAAGGGGGTCTAGCGGGGTCGTTGGATACGCAGTATTTT. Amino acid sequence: CASQGGLAGSLDTQYF.